The T cell receptor (beta chain) described here comes from a study of shared clonotypes between healthy human individuals. General study points: Generally, naive subsets (rather than memory subsets) showed larger estimated richness. Rarefaction exposed incomplete sorted-subset sequencing despite large depth. Generation of non-shared clonotypes was less probable than generation of clonotypes shared by all four donors.

Per the germline V gene, CDR1 is MNHEY and CDR2 is SVGAGI. This CDR3 is 16 amino acids long. Trimming removed 0 bases from V and 4 bases from J, with 14 bases in between. For this clone: Its target is not known.

Positively selected for CCR7, the CD45RO-negative cells used as naive CD8 cells excluded terminally differentiated effector memory CD45RA+ cells. The study enrolled healthy HIV-negative adults without recent acute infections or vaccinations as donors. The protocol was immunoSEQ multiplex PCR, while the TCRdb copy is restricted to in-frame clones and leaves out a portion. The sample has just over 2,000,000 clones; less than 95% are singletons. Sequenced input: naive CD8+ T cells sorted from blood. The source of this sequence is a young man in good health. The gene calls are TRBV6-5 and TRBJ2-3, with D perhaps matching TRBD2 (6 bases). In nucleotides, the CDR3 is TGTGCCAGCAGTTACTCTGTAGGGGAGGTGGCAGATACGCAGTATTTT. This codes for CASSYSVGEVADTQYF.